This T cell receptor (beta chain) was identified in a study of CD8 T cells in Susac syndrome. The wider study: Each patient with Susac syndrome, at the time of blood draw, was therapy-naive, on corticosteroids, or on intravenous immunoglobulin alone.

Random hexamers were used to reverse transcribe roughly 0.45 to 1 ug of RNA. The method of amplification for TCR beta CDR3 was immunoSEQ multiplex PCR, covering 54 Vbeta and 13 Jbeta. TCRdb reprocessed the immunoSEQ multiplex PCR reads via MiXCR and lists one record per CDR3 protein. The sample lists under 90,000 distinct CDR3 sequences; around 95% were seen once. The diagnostic criteria for definite or probable disease, as recently defined, were met by the patients with Susac syndrome. It was negative isolation that provided the CD8+ and CD4+ T cells, whereas TEMRA cells were enriched by FACS. The germline V gene encodes CDR1 MNHEY and CDR2 SMNVEV (reference sequence). Trimming left V 5 bases short and J 3 bases short, with 8 bases between. CDR3 length equals 12 residues.

This sequence was found in a human donor with Susac syndrome. Specimen: CD8+ T cells from PBMCs. The V and J genes are TRBV27 and TRBJ2-7; D remains ambiguous. The CDR3 DNA is TGTGCCAGCAGTCCCTCGGGCTACGAGCAGTACTTC. It codes for CASSPSGYEQYF.